Each of the 19 T cell receptor beta chains below was sequenced from the same sample in a study of CXCR3-negative and CXCR3-positive naive CD8 T cells. The libraries of TRB cDNA were prepared using 5' RACE with UMI labels. TCRdb derives one entry per CDR3 protein from the 5' RACE reads, leaving out DNA. The table lists 84,000 or so distinct CDR3 sequences. Study-wide results and limits: Naive cells positive for CXCR3 carried more hydrophobic TRB CDR3s than CXCR3-negative ones.

No antigen has been assigned to these receptors. The specimen was naive CXCR3+ CD8+ T cells from blood. Sample subset: CD45RO-CCR7+CD27+CD95- naive CD8+ T cells expressing CXCR3 (TNR3+). These receptors all come from a human donor in good health. Some clones in this sample may be carry-over from other donors' samples.

J is TRBJ1-1 and V is TRBV7-9. The CDR3 totals 11 residues. CDR1 is SEHNR and CDR2 is FQNEAQ in the germline V gene (reference sequence). The CDR3 spells CASSYGPEAFF.

This chain connects TRBV28 to TRBJ1-5. This CDR3 has 12 amino acids. Germline lookup yields CDR1 MDHEN and CDR2 SYDVKM. This CDR3 is CASNFLNQPQHF.

The chain recombines TRBV7-6 with TRBJ2-7; the D gene TCRdb calls, TRBD1, cannot be checked with no DNA. Germline V gene lookup returns CDR1 SGHVS and CDR2 FNYEAQ. This CDR3 is 15 amino acids long. The CDR3 sequence is CASRWGGDASYEQYF.

The chain has TRBV7-2 and TRBJ2-7. The CDR3 length is 13 residues. The germline CDR1 and CDR2 sequences are SGHTA and FQGNSA. CDR3 sequence: CASSLTPSYEQYF.

The rearrangement uses TRBV6-1 and TRBJ1-1; absent DNA, TCRdb's TRBD1 call cannot be checked. CDR3 length: 14 residues. Germline CDR1 reads MNHNS; CDR2 reads SASEGT. CDR3 region: CASSERVGVTEAFF.

The rearrangement joins TRBV5-1 to TRBJ1-1. Germline V gene data show CDR1 as SGHRS and CDR2 as YFSETQ. There are 13 residues in the CDR3. The CDR3: CASSLPRGTEAFF.

J is TRBJ2-1 and V is TRBV3-1; TCRdb lists TRBD1, though no DNA is available to test this call. The CDR3 runs 15 residues. Germline V CDR1 and CDR2: LGHDT, YNNKEL (reference sequence). CDR3 amino acids: CASSQDSTGWNEQFF.

The chain joins TRBV18 to TRBJ2-3. This CDR3 region has 14 residues. The germline gives CDR1 KGHSH, CDR2 LQKENI. CDR3 sequence: CASSPSIGTDTQYF. Together with reference TRBV18 and TRBJ2-3, the CDR3 gives the full variable domain: NAGVMQNPRHLVRRRGQEARLRCSPMKGHSHVYWYRQLPEEGLKFMVYLQKENIIDESGMPKERFSAEFPKEGPSILRIQQVVRGDSAAYFCASSPSIGTDTQYFGPGTRLTVL.

The J gene is TRBJ1-1, the V gene TRBV6-1; TCRdb reports TRBD1, a call that lacks DNA to check it against. The CDR3 loop spans 12 amino acids. The germline CDR1 and CDR2 sequences are MNHNS and SASEGT. CDR3: CAGIDRGTEAFF.

This chain links TRBV20-1 with TRBJ2-2; lacking DNA, the TRBD2 call made by TCRdb goes unchecked. Germline assignment: CDR1 DFQATT and CDR2 SNEGSKA (reference sequence). The CDR3 loop spans 16 amino acids. The CDR3 protein is CSARDPTTSATGELFF.

V is TRBV28 and J is TRBJ2-7; the TCRdb D gene call, TRBD1, has no DNA to confirm it. Germline lookup yields CDR1 MDHEN and CDR2 SYDVKM. The CDR3 covers 14 residues. CDR3 amino acids: CASSFGGASYEQYF.

This chain uses TRBV7-9 with TRBJ1-4. Germline CDR1 and CDR2: SEHNR and FQNEAQ (reference sequence). The CDR3 has 17 amino acids. The CDR3 protein is CASSSRGLGATNEKLFF.

CDR3 region: CATSRGYRGPSYNEQFF. The chain is built from TRBV15 and TRBJ2-1; with no DNA, the TCRdb D assignment of TRBD1 cannot be verified. This CDR3 is built from 17 residues. Germline lookup yields CDR1 LNHNV and CDR2 YYDKDF (reference sequence).

The V gene is TRBV29-1, the J gene TRBJ1-5. This CDR3 spans 13 amino acids. Germline CDR1 SQVTM, CDR2 ANQGSEA. The CDR3 sequence: CSVEIGGNQPQHF. The full variable domain, completed using reference TRBV29-1 and TRBJ1-5, is SAVISQKPSRDICQRGTSLTIQCQVDSQVTMMFWYRQQPGQSLTLIATANQGSEATYESGFVIDKFPISRPNLTFSTLTVSNMSPEDSSIYLCSVEIGGNQPQHFGDGTRLSIL.

This chain connects TRBV28 to TRBJ2-7; TCRdb designates TRBD2, a call that cannot be tested without DNA. CDR3 length equals 15 residues. Germline V gives CDR1 MDHEN, CDR2 SYDVKM. CDR3 loop: CASRGLWDSSYEQYF.

This chain connects TRBV12-3 or TRBV12-4 to TRBJ2-1; TCRdb indicates TRBD2, and absent DNA this call remains unverified. This CDR3 has 15 amino acids. CDR3 protein: CASSWTSVVGNEQFF.

The chain links TRBV6-5 to TRBJ2-7. This CDR3 has 13 amino acids. Germline V CDR1 and CDR2: MNHEY, SVGAGI. CDR3 residues: CASSYSNSYEQYF.

The V gene is TRBV7-6, the J gene TRBJ1-1; TCRdb selects TRBD1, and the lack of DNA leaves this call unchecked. The germline V gene has CDR1 SGHVS and CDR2 FNYEAQ. The CDR3 is 15 amino acids. CDR3 sequence reads: CASSLDPGTTTEAFF.

This chain uses TRBV28 with TRBJ2-1; as DNA is missing, the TRBD2 call by TCRdb cannot be tested. The CDR3 is 15 residues long. CDR1 is MDHEN and CDR2 is SYDVKM in the germline V gene. The CDR3 loop is CASSLVGLADNEQFF.